This is a list of T cell receptor beta chains from one sample in a study of CD8 T cells in ankylosing spondylitis. Using its own MiXCR run on the 5' RACE reads, TCRdb lists one record per CDR3 protein. The data show some 240,000 distinct CDR3 sequences, with about 7% seen just once and 12% to 15% held by the top ten. Input material: blood, either unsorted or a sorted T cell fraction (not recorded which). These receptors all stem from a male donor with ankylosing spondylitis. Both conserved end residues are part of each CDR3. D genes are given only for firm matches. The listing skips clone size in some rows; elsewhere it reads once, few, many or a size class.

v_call	j_call	d_call	clone_size	cdr3_nt	cdr3_aa
TRBV10-3	TRBJ2-7	TRBD2	many	TGTGCCATCAGGACCGGGACTAGCAGCTCCTACGAGCAGTACTTC	CAIRTGTSSSYEQYF
TRBV10-3	TRBJ2-7	TRBD2	many	TGTGCCATCAGTGAGTCTACGACTAGCGCCGTTAGTACCTACGAGCAGTACTTC	CAISESTTSAVSTYEQYF
TRBV28	TRBJ2-5	-	few	TGTGCCAGCAGTTTCTTGAGGGGAGTCGAGACCCAGTACTTC	CASSFLRGVETQYF
TRBV28	TRBJ2-7	-	many	TGTGCCAGCAGTTACCTCGTTGTGGGGACCTACGAGCAGTACTTC	CASSYLVVGTYEQYF
TRBV5-6	TRBJ2-5	-	few	TGTGCCAGCACCACGGGGCCTTCTATGGGAGAGACCCAGTACTTC	CASTTGPSMGETQYF
TRBV11-2	TRBJ2-5	-	many	TGTGCCAGCAGCTTCCCAGGGACCCAGTACTTC	CASSFPGTQYF
TRBV6-2/TRBV6-3	TRBJ2-7	-	-	TGTGCCAGCAGTCCCCAGCTGCTTGGGACCTACGAGCAGTACTTC	CASSPQLLGTYEQYF
TRBV10-3	TRBJ2-1	TRBD1	many	TGTGCCATCAGGACAGGGATCCACAATGAGCAGTTCTTC	CAIRTGIHNEQFF
TRBV4-3	TRBJ2-5	TRBD2	many	TGCGCCAGCAGCCAAGTTTGCTCAATGACTAGCGGGTACTTC	CASSQVCSMTSGYF
TRBV5-8	TRBJ2-2	TRBD1	-	TGTGCCAGCGGGAGGCGGACAGGGAGGACCGGGGAGCTGTTTTTT	CASGRRTGRTGELFF
TRBV4-2	TRBJ1-1	-	many	TGTGCCAGCAGCCAAAGTCGGGAGGGTCTGACTGAAGCTTTCTTT	CASSQSREGLTEAFF
TRBV4-1	TRBJ1-5	-	many	TGCGCCAGCAGCCAAGAAGTCGGGCAGTATAGCAATCAGCCCCAGCATTTT	CASSQEVGQYSNQPQHF